These 21 T cell receptor beta chains came from one sample sequenced in a study of blood T cell repertoires in COVID-19. Clones were sequenced by immunoSEQ multiplex PCR, and TCRdb holds only the in-frame ones, with some missing. The sample gives about 300,000 clones, about 80% of which show up once; approximately 10% is in the top ten. The sequenced sample consisted of peripheral blood. These receptors came from a woman between 45 and 65 years old who had recovered from COVID-19.

The gene calls are TRBV7-2 and TRBJ2-1, with TRBD1 matching over 9 bases. The CDR3 length is 16 residues. Germline CDR1 SGHTA, CDR2 FQGNSA. The junction had 12 bases not matched to a gene; V was cut back by 5 bases and J by 7 bases. The CDR3 reads CASSGTRDRVGNEQFF. In nucleotides, the CDR3 is TGTGCCAGCAGCGGCACCAGGGACAGGGTGGGTAATGAGCAGTTCTTC.

This chain joins TRBV12-3 or TRBV12-4 and TRBJ1-1, with D maybe TRBD1 (5 bases). This CDR3 has 11 amino acids. Trimming removed 5 bases at V and 6 bases at J, with 7 bases between. CDR3 region: CASSRQSEAFF. CDR3 DNA: TGTGCCAGCAGTAGACAGTCTGAAGCTTTCTTT.

The chain is built from TRBV7-2 and TRBJ2-7, with D perhaps matching TRBD2 (6 bases). Germline lookup yields CDR1 SGHTA and CDR2 FQGNSA. This CDR3 comprises 13 residues. The V gene lost 5 bases and the J gene lost 3 bases, with 11 bases spanning the gap. CDR3 residues: CASSQGLFYEQYF. The CDR3, as DNA: TGTGCCAGCAGCCAGGGACTTTTCTACGAGCAGTACTTC. Together with reference TRBV7-2 and TRBJ2-7, the CDR3 gives the full variable domain: GAGVSQSPSNKVTEKGKDVELRCDPISGHTALYWYRQSLGQGLEFLIYFQGNSAPDKSGLPSDRFSAERTGGSVSTLTIQRTQQEDSAVYLCASSQGLFYEQYFGPGTRLTVT.

This sequence joins TRBV10-3 and TRBJ1-6; TRBD1 aligns across 7 bases. The ends lost 11 bases at V and 8 bases at J; junction bases unmatched: 12. This CDR3 is built from 14 residues. Germline loops: CDR1 ENHRY, CDR2 SYGVKD. CDR3 residues: CASQRDSQDSPLHF. CDR3 sequence (DNA): TGTGCCTCCCAAAGGGACAGTCAGGATTCACCCCTCCACTTT.

There are a few counts of this clone. The chain combines TRBV7-9 with TRBJ2-5, with D perhaps TRBD2 (6 bases). Deletions cut 1 base from V and 0 bases from J, with 9 bases between. The CDR3 is 15 residues long. The germline V gene encodes CDR1 SEHNR and CDR2 FQNEAQ (reference sequence). In DNA, the CDR3 is TGTGCCAGCAGCTTAGTGGCGGGAAACCAAGAGACCCAGTACTTC. Translating gives CASSLVAGNQETQYF.

The chain is built from TRBV6-5 and TRBJ2-3; TRBD2 aligns across 7 bases. V lost 4 bases, J lost 5 bases, and 6 bases stayed unmatched. Germline V gene lookup returns CDR1 MNHEY and CDR2 SVGAGI. This CDR3 contains 14 residues. The CDR3, as DNA: TGTGCCAGCAGTTGGGGGAGGGCCGTAGATACGCAGTATTTT. It is translated as CASSWGRAVDTQYF.

The chain uses TRBV28 and TRBJ1-2; weak D call: TRBD1 (6 bases). Trimming pared 6 bases from V and 4 bases from J, leaving 18 bases between. The CDR3 is made up of 15 amino acids. CDR1 is MDHEN, CDR2 SYDVKM, per germline. The CDR3 region is CASSRQAEGRYGYTF. The CDR3 region has the DNA TGTGCCAGCAGCCGACAGGCTGAGGGGCGCTATGGCTACACCTTC.

The sample holds a few counts of this clone. The chain has TRBV6-5 and TRBJ2-7, with D maybe TRBD2 (6 bases). Germline loops: CDR1 MNHEY, CDR2 SVGAGI. This CDR3 comprises 13 residues. V lost 6 bases to trimming and J lost 6 bases, with 15 bases between them. As DNA, the CDR3 is TGTGCCAGCAGCTCCGCCGGGAGCGGCGAGCAGTACTTC. Protein product: CASSSAGSGEQYF.

The V call is TRBV19, the J call TRBJ1-1; TRBD1 matches 8 bases. V gave up 1 base and J gave up 4 bases; unmatched junction bases: 5. The CDR3 sequence is 15 residues long. The V gene's germline CDR1 is LNHDA and CDR2 SQIVND (reference sequence). As DNA, the CDR3 is TGTGCCAGTAGTATAGTGGGTGGGACAGGCACTGAAGCTTTCTTT. Translated: CASSIVGGTGTEAFF.

This clone was seen only a few times. The rearrangement joins TRBV3-1 (or the pseudogene TRBV3-2) to TRBJ2-3; D is ambiguous. Looked up from germline, CDR1 is LGHDT and CDR2 is YNNKEL (reference sequence). Trimming removed 4 bases at V and 7 bases at J, with 15 bases between. The CDR3 consists of 14 residues. CDR3 sequence (DNA): TGTGCCAGCAGCCCTCTTAGTCAGGCAAATACGCAGTATTTT. Its translation is CASSPLSQANTQYF.

The V and J genes are TRBV6-6 and TRBJ2-1, with TRBD2 identical over 8 bases. The CDR3 consists of 15 residues. Germline CDR1 MNHNY, CDR2 SVGAGI (reference sequence). Trimming cost V 5 bases and J 4 bases; bases outside gene matches: 7. CDR3 DNA: TGTGCCAGCAGTAACGGGGGGGGACTATACAATGAGCAGTTCTTC. Protein: CASSNGGGLYNEQFF.

This clone was counted a few times. The chain links TRBV5-1 to TRBJ1-1; D might be TRBD1 (5 bases). Trimming removed 4 bases from V and 10 bases from J, with 17 bases in between. Germline loops: CDR1 SGHRS, CDR2 YFSETQ. The CDR3 contains 13 residues. This CDR3 reads CASSPTEAGGAFF. In nucleotides, the CDR3 is TGCGCCAGCAGCCCGACAGAGGCGGGGGGAGCTTTCTTT. The variable domain in full, completed from reference TRBV5-1 and TRBJ1-1, reads KAGVTQTPRYLIKTRGQQVTLSCSPISGHRSVSWYQQTPGQGLQFLFEYFSETQRNKGNFPGRFSGRQFSNSRSEMNVSTLELGDSALYLCASSPTEAGGAFFGQGTRLTVV.

The chain couples TRBV6-2 or TRBV6-3 to TRBJ2-2; D not certain. The germline gives CDR1 MNHEY, CDR2 SVGEGT. The CDR3 is 15 amino acids. V was shortened by 5 bases and J by 6 bases, with 16 bases between the two germline ends. CDR3 residues: CASSPLSGNAGELFF. The CDR3 coding sequence is TGTGCCAGCAGTCCCCTTTCCGGTAACGCCGGGGAGCTGTTTTTT.

J is TRBJ2-1 and V is TRBV7-7, with 11 bases fitting TRBD2. With V trimmed by 5 bases and J by 6 bases, 3 bases remained unmatched. The CDR3 consists of 14 residues. Germline CDR1 is SSHAT and CDR2 is FNYEAQ (reference sequence). The CDR3 DNA is TGTGCCAGCAGCGTGGGACTAGCGGCCAATGAGCAGTTCTTC. It encodes CASSVGLAANEQFF.

About this clone itself: The same CDR3 also results from other DNA sequences found in this sample. The chain uses TRBV20-1 and TRBJ2-7; the D is unclear. With 4 bases removed from V and 5 bases from J, the gap between germline ends came to 9 bases. The CDR3 length is 11 residues. CDR1 and CDR2 from the germline V gene are DFQATT and SNEGSKA (reference sequence). The CDR3: CSAKSGHEQYF. The CDR3, as DNA: TGCAGTGCTAAAAGTGGGCACGAGCAGTACTTC.

The sample holds a few counts of this clone. The chain combines TRBV6-2 or TRBV6-3 with TRBJ2-1; 15 bases match TRBD2. Trimming removed 4 bases from V and 9 bases from J; junction bases left unmatched: 4. The CDR3 extends over 15 amino acids. Germline lookup yields CDR1 MNHEY and CDR2 SVGEGT. CDR3: CASSSGLAGGLEQFF. The CDR3 bases are TGTGCCAGCAGTTCAGGACTAGCGGGAGGGCTTGAGCAGTTCTTC.

This chain links TRBV5-1 with TRBJ1-2; maybe TRBD1 (6 bases). In germline, CDR1 is SGHRS, CDR2 YFSETQ. V shed 3 bases and J shed 3 bases, with 24 bases lying between them. The CDR3 is made up of 18 amino acids. CDR3 amino acids: CASSSTTLGRGRDYGYTF. The CDR3 DNA reads TGCGCCAGCAGCTCCACCACATTGGGCAGGGGCCGGGACTATGGCTACACCTTC. Together with reference TRBV5-1 and TRBJ1-2, the CDR3 gives the full variable domain: KAGVTQTPRYLIKTRGQQVTLSCSPISGHRSVSWYQQTPGQGLQFLFEYFSETQRNKGNFPGRFSGRQFSNSRSEMNVSTLELGDSALYLCASSSTTLGRGRDYGYTFGSGTRLTVV.

The chain carries TRBV30 and TRBJ2-5; D ambiguous. The germline V gene has CDR1 GTSNPN and CDR2 SVGIG (reference sequence). CDR3 length: 11 amino acids. Trimming took off 8 bases at V and 4 bases at J, with 11 bases between the two ends. CDR3 DNA: TGTGCCCTGTCGGTTGGAGAGACCCAGTACTTC. Amino acid sequence: CALSVGETQYF.

This chain links TRBV7-2 with TRBJ2-1; 7 bases agree with TRBD2. V was clipped by 3 bases and J by 8 bases; unmatched bases: 13. CDR1 and CDR2 from the germline V gene are SGHTA and FQGNSA. The CDR3 consists of 16 residues. CDR3 DNA sequence: TGTGCCAGCAGCTTTCAACCAGGCGGGGGTAAGGATGAGCAGTTCTTC. Amino acid sequence: CASSFQPGGGKDEQFF.

The sample holds one count of this clone. V usage is TRBV7-2 and J usage is TRBJ2-2; weak D call: TRBD2 (5 bases). Germline V lookup: CDR1 SGHTA, CDR2 FQGNSA. Trimming removed 1 base at V and 0 bases at J, with 12 bases between. The CDR3 length is 17 residues. In DNA form, the CDR3 reads TGTGCCAGCAGCTTAGTGTCCCTAGCCGCGAACACCGGGGAGCTGTTTTTT. It encodes CASSLVSLAANTGELFF.

The chain uses TRBV7-9 and TRBJ2-3; no definite D call. V lost 2 bases, J lost 0 bases, and 6 bases lay in between. There are 14 residues in the CDR3. Germline V gives CDR1 SEHNR, CDR2 FQNEAQ (reference sequence). CDR3 amino acids: CASSLMGSTDTQYF. For the CDR3, the DNA is TGTGCCAGCAGCTTAATGGGCAGCACAGATACGCAGTATTTT.